This TCR beta chain appears in the sequencing data of a study of blood T cell repertoires in COVID-19. The overall study: The cDNA or gDNA used as material had been derived from T cells, B-cell-depleted T cells, or PBMCs.

Sequencing was performed with immunoSEQ multiplex PCR; in TCRdb, only in-frame clones are kept and a portion is missing. The data contain some 300,000 clones, approximately 89% of them singletons. V was clipped by 5 bases and J by 4 bases, with 11 bases between them. CDR3 length: 13 amino acids. Germline values: CDR1 KGHSH, CDR2 LQKENI. This clonotype originated in a woman aged 40 to 50 who had recovered from COVID-19. Input material: PBMCs or T cells enriched from blood (not recorded which). V is TRBV18 and J is TRBJ1-1; D unresolved. The DNA of the CDR3 is TGTGCCAGCTCAAATGGGGAGGGCACTGAAGCTTTCTTT. Amino acids: CASSNGEGTEAFF.